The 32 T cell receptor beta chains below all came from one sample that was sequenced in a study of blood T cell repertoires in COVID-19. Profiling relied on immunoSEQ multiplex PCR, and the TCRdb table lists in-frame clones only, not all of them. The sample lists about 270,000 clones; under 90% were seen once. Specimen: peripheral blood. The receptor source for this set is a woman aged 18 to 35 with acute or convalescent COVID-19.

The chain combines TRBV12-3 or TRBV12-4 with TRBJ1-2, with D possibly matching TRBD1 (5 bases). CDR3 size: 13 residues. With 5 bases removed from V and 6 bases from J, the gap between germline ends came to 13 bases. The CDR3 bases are TGTGCCAGCAGTCTAAGGGGATTTAATGGCTACACCTTC. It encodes CASSLRGFNGYTF.

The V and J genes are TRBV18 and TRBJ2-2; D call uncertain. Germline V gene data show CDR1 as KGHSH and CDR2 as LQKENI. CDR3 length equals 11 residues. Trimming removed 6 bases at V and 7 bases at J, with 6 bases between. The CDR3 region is CASSYVGELFF. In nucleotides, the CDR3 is TGTGCCAGCTCCTATGTCGGGGAGCTGTTTTTT.

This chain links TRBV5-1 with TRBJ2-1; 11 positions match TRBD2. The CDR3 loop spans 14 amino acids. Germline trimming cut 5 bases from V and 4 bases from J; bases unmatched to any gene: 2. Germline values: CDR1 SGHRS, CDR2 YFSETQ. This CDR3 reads CASSWTSGYNEQFF. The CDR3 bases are TGCGCCAGCAGTTGGACTAGCGGGTACAATGAGCAGTTCTTC.

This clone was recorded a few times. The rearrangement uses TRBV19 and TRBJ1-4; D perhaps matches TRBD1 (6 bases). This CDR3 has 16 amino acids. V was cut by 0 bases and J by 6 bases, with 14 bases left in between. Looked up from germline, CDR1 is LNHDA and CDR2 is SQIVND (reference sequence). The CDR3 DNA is TGTGCCAGTAGTATAGATCGCTGGGACAAGCATGAAAAACTGTTTTTT. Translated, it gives CASSIDRWDKHEKLFF.

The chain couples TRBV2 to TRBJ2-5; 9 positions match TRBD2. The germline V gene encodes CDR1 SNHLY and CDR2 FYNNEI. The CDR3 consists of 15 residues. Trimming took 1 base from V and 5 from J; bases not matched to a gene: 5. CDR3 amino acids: CASSEGAGGPETQYF. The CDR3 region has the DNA TGTGCCAGCAGTGAAGGGGCGGGAGGGCCGGAGACCCAGTACTTC.

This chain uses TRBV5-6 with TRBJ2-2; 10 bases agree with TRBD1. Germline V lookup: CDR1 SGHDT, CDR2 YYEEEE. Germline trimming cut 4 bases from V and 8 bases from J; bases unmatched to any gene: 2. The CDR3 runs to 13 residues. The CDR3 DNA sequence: TGTGCCAGCAGCAGGGACAGGGGAGGGGAGCTGTTTTTT. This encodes CASSRDRGGELFF.

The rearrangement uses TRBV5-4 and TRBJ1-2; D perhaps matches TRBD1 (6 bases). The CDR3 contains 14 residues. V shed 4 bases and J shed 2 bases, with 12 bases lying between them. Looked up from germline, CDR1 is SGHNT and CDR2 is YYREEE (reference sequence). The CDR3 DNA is TGTGCCAGCAGCACAAAGGGGGGGAACTATGGCTACACCTTC. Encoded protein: CASSTKGGNYGYTF.

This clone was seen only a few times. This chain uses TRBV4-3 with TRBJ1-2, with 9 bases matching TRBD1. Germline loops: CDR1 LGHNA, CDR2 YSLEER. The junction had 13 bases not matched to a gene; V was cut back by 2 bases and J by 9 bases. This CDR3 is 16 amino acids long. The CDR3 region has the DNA TGCGCCAGCAGCCAACGCCCCCCGGACAGGGGAAGTAGCTACACCTTC. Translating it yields CASSQRPPDRGSSYTF.

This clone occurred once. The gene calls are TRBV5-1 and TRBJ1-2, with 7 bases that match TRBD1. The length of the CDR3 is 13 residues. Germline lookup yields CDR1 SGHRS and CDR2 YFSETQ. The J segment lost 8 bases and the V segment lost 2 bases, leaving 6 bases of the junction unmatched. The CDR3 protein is CASSFTGEGGYTF. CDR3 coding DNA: TGCGCCAGCAGCTTCACAGGGGAAGGGGGCTACACCTTC.

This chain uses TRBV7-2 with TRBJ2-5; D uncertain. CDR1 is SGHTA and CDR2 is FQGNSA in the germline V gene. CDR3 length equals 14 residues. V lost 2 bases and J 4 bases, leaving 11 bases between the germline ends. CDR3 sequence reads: CASSLQSGPETQYF. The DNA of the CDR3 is TGTGCCAGCAGCTTACAGTCGGGTCCAGAGACCCAGTACTTC. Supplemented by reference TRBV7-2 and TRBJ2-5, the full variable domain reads GAGVSQSPSNKVTEKGKDVELRCDPISGHTALYWYRQSLGQGLEFLIYFQGNSAPDKSGLPSDRFSAERTGGSVSTLTIQRTQQEDSAVYLCASSLQSGPETQYFGPGTRLLVL.

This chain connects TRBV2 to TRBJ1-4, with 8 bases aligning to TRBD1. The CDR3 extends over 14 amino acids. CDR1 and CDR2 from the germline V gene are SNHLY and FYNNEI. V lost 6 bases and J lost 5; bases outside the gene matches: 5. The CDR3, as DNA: TGTGCCAGCAGAGCCGGGACAGGAAATGAAAAACTGTTTTTT. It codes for CASRAGTGNEKLFF.

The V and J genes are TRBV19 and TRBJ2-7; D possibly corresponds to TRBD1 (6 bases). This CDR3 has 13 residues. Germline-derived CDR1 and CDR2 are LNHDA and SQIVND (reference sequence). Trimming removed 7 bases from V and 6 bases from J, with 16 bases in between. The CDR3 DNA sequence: TGTGCCAGTACCAACACAGGGATCGGCGAGCAGTACTTC. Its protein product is CASTNTGIGEQYF.

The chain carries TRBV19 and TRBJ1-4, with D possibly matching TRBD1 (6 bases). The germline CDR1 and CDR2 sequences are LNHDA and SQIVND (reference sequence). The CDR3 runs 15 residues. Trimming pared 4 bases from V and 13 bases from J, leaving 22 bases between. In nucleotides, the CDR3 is TGTGCCAGTAGTACCGGACAGTCTCTAATGATTAGACTGTTTTTT. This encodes CASSTGQSLMIRLFF.

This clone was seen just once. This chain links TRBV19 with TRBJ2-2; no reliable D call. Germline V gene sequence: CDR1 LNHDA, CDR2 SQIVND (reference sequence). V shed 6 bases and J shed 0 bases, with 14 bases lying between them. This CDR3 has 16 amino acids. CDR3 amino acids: CASRAFAITNTGELFF. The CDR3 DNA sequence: TGTGCCAGTAGGGCATTTGCCATCACGAACACCGGGGAGCTGTTTTTT.

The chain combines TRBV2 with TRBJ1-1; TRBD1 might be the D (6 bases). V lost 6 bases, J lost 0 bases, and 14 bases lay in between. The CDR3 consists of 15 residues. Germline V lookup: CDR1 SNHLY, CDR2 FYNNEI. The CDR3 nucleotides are TGTGCCAGCAGAAGCTCTCAGGGGCTGAACACTGAAGCTTTCTTT. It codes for CASRSSQGLNTEAFF.

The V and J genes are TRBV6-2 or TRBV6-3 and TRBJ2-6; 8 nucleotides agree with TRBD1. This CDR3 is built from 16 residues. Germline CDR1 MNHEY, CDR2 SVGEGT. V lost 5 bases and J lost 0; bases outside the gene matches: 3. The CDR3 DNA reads TGTGCCAGCAGTGGACAGGGAATCTCTGGGGCCAACGTCCTGACTTTC. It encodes CASSGQGISGANVLTF.

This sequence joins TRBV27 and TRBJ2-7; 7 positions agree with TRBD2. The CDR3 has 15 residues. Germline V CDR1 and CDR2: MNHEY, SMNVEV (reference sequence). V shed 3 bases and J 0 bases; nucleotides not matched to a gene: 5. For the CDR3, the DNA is TGTGCCAGCAGTTTGGGGGGGAGCCTCTCCTACGAGCAGTACTTC. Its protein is CASSLGGSLSYEQYF.

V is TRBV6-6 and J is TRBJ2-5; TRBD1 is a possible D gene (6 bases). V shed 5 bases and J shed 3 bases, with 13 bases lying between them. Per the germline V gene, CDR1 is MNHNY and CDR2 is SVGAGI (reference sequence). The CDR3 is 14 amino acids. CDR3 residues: CASSRWAGEETQYF. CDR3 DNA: TGTGCCAGCAGTCGATGGGCAGGGGAAGAGACCCAGTACTTC.

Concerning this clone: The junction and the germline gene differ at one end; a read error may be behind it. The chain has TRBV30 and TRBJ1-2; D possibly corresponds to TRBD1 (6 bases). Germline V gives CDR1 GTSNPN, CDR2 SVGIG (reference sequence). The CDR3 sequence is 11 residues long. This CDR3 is CAWLLGGGQGF. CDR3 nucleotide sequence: TGTGCCTGGCTCCTCGGGGGGGGACAAGGCTTC.

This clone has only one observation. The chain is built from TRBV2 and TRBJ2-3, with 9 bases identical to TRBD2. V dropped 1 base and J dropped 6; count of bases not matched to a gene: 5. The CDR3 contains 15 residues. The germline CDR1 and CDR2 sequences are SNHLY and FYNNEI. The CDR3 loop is CASSEGGTSMDTQYF. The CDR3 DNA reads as TGTGCCAGCAGTGAAGGGGGGACTAGCATGGATACGCAGTATTTT.

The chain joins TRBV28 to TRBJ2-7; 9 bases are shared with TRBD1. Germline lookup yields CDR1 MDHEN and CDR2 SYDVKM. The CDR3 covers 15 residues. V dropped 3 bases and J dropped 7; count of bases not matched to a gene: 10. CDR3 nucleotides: TGTGCCAGCAGTTTCATTGGACAGGGGTGGGGAGAGCAGTACTTC. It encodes CASSFIGQGWGEQYF.

The CDR3 DNA sequence: TGTGCCAGCAGGGACGACGGGACAGCTTATGGCTACACCTTC. It specifies CASRDDGTAYGYTF. The chain links TRBV5-5 to TRBJ1-2; 7 nucleotides match TRBD1. Germline CDR1 reads SGHKS; CDR2 reads YYEKEE (reference sequence). V shed 5 bases, J shed 5 bases, and the junction held 9 bases outside the gene matches. This CDR3 comprises 14 residues.

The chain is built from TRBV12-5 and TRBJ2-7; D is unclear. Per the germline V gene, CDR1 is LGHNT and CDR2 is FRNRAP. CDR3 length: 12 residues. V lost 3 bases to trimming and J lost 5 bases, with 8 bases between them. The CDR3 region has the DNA TGTGCTAGTGGTTTCGGCGAGGACGAGCAGTACTTC. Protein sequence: CASGFGEDEQYF.

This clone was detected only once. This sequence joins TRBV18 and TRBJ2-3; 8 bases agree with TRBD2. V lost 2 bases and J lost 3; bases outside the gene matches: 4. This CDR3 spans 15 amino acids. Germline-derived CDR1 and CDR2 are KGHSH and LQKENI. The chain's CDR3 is CASSPLRGGTDTQYF. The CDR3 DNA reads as TGTGCCAGCTCACCATTACGGGGGGGAACAGATACGCAGTATTTT.

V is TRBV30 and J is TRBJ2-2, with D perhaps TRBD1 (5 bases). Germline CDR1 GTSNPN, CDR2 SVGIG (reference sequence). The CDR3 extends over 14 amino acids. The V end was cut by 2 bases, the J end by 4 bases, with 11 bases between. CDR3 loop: CAWSQGRGTGELFF. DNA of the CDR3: TGTGCCTGGAGTCAGGGAAGGGGCACCGGGGAGCTGTTTTTT.

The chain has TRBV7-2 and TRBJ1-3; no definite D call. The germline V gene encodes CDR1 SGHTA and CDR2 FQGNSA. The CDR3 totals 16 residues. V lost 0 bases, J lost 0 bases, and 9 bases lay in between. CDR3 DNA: TGTGCCAGCAGCTTAGCAGATTTGAGCTCTGGAAACACCATATATTTT. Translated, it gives CASSLADLSSGNTIYF.

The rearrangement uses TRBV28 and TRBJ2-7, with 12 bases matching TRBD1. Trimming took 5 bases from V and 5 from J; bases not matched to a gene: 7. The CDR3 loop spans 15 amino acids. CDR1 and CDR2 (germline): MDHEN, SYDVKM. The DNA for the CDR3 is TGTGCCAGCAGTCCTCAGGGGACAGGGGGCAACGAGCAGTACTTC. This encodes CASSPQGTGGNEQYF. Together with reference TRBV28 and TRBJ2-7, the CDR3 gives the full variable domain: DVKVTQSSRYLVKRTGEKVFLECVQDMDHENMFWYRQDPGLGLRLIYFSYDVKMKEKGDIPEGYSVSREKKERFSLILESASTNQTSMYLCASSPQGTGGNEQYFGPGTRLTVT.

The CDR3 loop reads CASDAQGAFMNTEAFF. Written as DNA, the CDR3 is TGTGCTAGTGATGCGCAGGGGGCCTTTATGAACACTGAAGCTTTCTTT. The chain uses TRBV12-5 and TRBJ1-1; 8 positions match TRBD1. Germline V gives CDR1 LGHNT, CDR2 FRNRAP. The length of the CDR3 is 16 residues. V dropped 7 bases and J dropped 0; count of bases not matched to a gene: 10.

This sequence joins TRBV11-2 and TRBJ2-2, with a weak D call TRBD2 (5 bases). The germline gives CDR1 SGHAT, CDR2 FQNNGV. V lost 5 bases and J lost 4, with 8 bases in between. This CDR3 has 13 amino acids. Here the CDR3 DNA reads TGTGCCAGCAGCAGCACTAGCACCGGGGAGCTGTTTTTT. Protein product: CASSSTSTGELFF.

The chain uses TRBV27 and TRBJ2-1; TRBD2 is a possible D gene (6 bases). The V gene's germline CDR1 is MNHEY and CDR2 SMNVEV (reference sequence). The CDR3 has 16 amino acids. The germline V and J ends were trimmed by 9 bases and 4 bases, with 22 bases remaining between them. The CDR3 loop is CASTPLVAGRYNEQFF. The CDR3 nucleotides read TGTGCCAGTACTCCACTGGTCGCGGGGCGATACAATGAGCAGTTCTTC.

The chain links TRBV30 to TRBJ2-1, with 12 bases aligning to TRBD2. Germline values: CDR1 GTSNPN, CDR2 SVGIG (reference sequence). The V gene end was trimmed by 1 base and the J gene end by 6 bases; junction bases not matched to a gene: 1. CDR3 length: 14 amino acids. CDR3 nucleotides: TGTGCCTGGAGTGGACTAGCGGGAGTCAATGAGCAGTTCTTC. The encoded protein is CAWSGLAGVNEQFF.

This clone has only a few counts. The CDR3 DNA reads TGCAGCGCGGGGCGGGACAGGCATGGCTACACCTTC. This codes for CSAGRDRHGYTF. V usage is TRBV29-1 and J usage is TRBJ1-2; TRBD1 agrees at 8 bases. V lost 7 bases and J lost 6; bases outside the gene matches: 7. Germline lookup yields CDR1 SQVTM and CDR2 ANQGSEA. The CDR3 has 12 residues.